Listed below are T cell receptor beta chains from one sample, sequenced in a study of blood T cell repertoires in COVID-19. Profiled with immunoSEQ multiplex PCR; TCRdb holds only in-frame clones, not every one. This sample has fewer than 450,000 clones, with more than 70% found just once. Sequenced material: peripheral blood. These receptors were collected from a woman between 50 and 59 years old with COVID-19, enrolled during active disease. Both conserved end residues are part of each CDR3. Each record gives: CDR3 DNA, CDR3 protein, V gene, D gene, clone size, J gene. A D gene is named only where the DNA matches it firmly. Size is stated for part of the rows, as once, few or many counts, or as a class when the clone is expanded.

DNA: TGTGCCACCAGTGATTCCGGGACAAGTATCGAGCAGTACTTC
CDR3: CATSDSGTSIEQYF
V: TRBV24-1
D: .
size: .
J: TRBJ2-7

DNA: TGTGCCAGTTCCCGACGGGGTGCCTACAATGAGCAGTTCTTC
CDR3: CASSRRGAYNEQFF
V: TRBV27
D: .
size: .
J: TRBJ2-1

DNA: TGTGCCAGCAGTTGGCAGGGGGGCGCTTCTGGGGCCAACGTCCTGACTTTC
CDR3: CASSWQGGASGANVLTF
V: TRBV2
D: .
size: .
J: TRBJ2-6

DNA: TGTGCCAGCAGTGCTGGGACCGCGGGGGCCGGGCAGCCCCAGCATTTT
CDR3: CASSAGTAGAGQPQHF
V: TRBV6-1
D: .
size: .
J: TRBJ1-5

DNA: TGCGCCAGCAGTCCAGGTCTTATCTCTGGAAACACCATATATTTT
CDR3: CASSPGLISGNTIYF
V: TRBV5-1
D: .
size: .
J: TRBJ1-3

DNA: TGCGCCAGCAGCGGCAGGGGACGGGACACTGAAGCTTTCTTT
CDR3: CASSGRGRDTEAFF
V: TRBV5-1
D: .
size: .
J: TRBJ1-1

DNA: TGTGCCAGCAGTCTACAGGGGGCGCTAGCGGGAACTGAAGCTTTCTTT
CDR3: CASSLQGALAGTEAFF
V: TRBV3-1/TRBV3-2
D: TRBD1
size: .
J: TRBJ1-1

DNA: TGTGCCAGTAGTAGGGGCGAGCCCCAGCATTTT
CDR3: CASSRGEPQHF
V: TRBV19
D: .
size: .
J: TRBJ1-5

DNA: TGTGCCTGGAGTCTCGGACAGGGGTGGCATTCCTACAATGAGCAGTTCTTC
CDR3: CAWSLGQGWHSYNEQFF
V: TRBV30
D: TRBD1
size: .
J: TRBJ2-1

DNA: TGTGCCAGCAGCTTTTCAACAGGGGGCACCGGGGAGCTGTTTTTT
CDR3: CASSFSTGGTGELFF
V: TRBV11-2
D: TRBD1
size: .
J: TRBJ2-2

DNA: TGTGCCAGCAGTGAAGCACCGACAGGGGCCATGTATGGCTACACCTTC
CDR3: CASSEAPTGAMYGYTF
V: TRBV6-1
D: TRBD1
size: .
J: TRBJ1-2

DNA: TGTGCCAGTAGTACAGGGACAGTTGCCACAGATACGCAGTATTTT
CDR3: CASSTGTVATDTQYF
V: TRBV19
D: TRBD1
size: .
J: TRBJ2-3

DNA: TGTGCCAGCAGCTTTGTCGGGACATACAATGAGCAGTTCTTC
CDR3: CASSFVGTYNEQFF
V: TRBV11-1
D: .
size: .
J: TRBJ2-1

DNA: TGTGCCAGCAGTTTAGGACAGGGAGGTGGCTACACCTTC
CDR3: CASSLGQGGGYTF
V: TRBV12-3/TRBV12-4
D: TRBD1
size: .
J: TRBJ1-2

DNA: TGCGCCAGCAGCCAGGTGATAGCTGAAAAACTGTTTTTT
CDR3: CASSQVIAEKLFF
V: TRBV4-1
D: .
size: .
J: TRBJ1-4

DNA: TGTGCCAGCAGCCCGACAGGGGGCTACGAGCAGTACTTC
CDR3: CASSPTGGYEQYF
V: TRBV6-5
D: TRBD1
size: .
J: TRBJ2-7

DNA: TGTGCCAGCAGCCCCCGAGTGGGAGCTGGCTATGGCTACACCTTC
CDR3: CASSPRVGAGYGYTF
V: TRBV7-9
D: .
size: .
J: TRBJ1-2

DNA: TGCGCCAGCAGTCTCGGGACAGGGGTGGTTATTGGTCAGCCCCAGCATTTT
CDR3: CASSLGTGVVIGQPQHF
V: TRBV10-1
D: TRBD1
size: .
J: TRBJ1-5

DNA: TGTGCCAGCATTCGGACTAGCTCCTACAATGAGCAGTTCTTC
CDR3: CASIRTSSYNEQFF
V: TRBV7-8
D: TRBD2
size: .
J: TRBJ2-1

DNA: TGTGCCACCAGTGACCCCGGGGGCTCCTACAATGAGCAGTTCTTC
CDR3: CATSDPGGSYNEQFF
V: TRBV24-1
D: .
size: .
J: TRBJ2-1

DNA: TGTGCCAGCAGCCAGGGACTAGCGTCAGATACGCAGTATTTT
CDR3: CASSQGLASDTQYF
V: TRBV4-2
D: TRBD2
size: .
J: TRBJ2-3

DNA: TGTGCCAGCAGGGGGGGGGAGATACAGCTACATGGCTACACCTTC
CDR3: CASRGGEIQLHGYTF
V: TRBV5-8
D: .
size: .
J: TRBJ1-2

DNA: TGTGCCAGTAGTGCACAGGGGGGGAACACTGAAGCTTTCTTT
CDR3: CASSAQGGNTEAFF
V: TRBV19
D: TRBD1
size: .
J: TRBJ1-1

DNA: TGTGCCAGCAGCACCCTAGCGGGGGGGCCTTTACGGTACAATGAGCAGTTCTTC
CDR3: CASSTLAGGPLRYNEQFF
V: TRBV5-4
D: TRBD2
size: .
J: TRBJ2-1

DNA: TGTGCCAGCAGTCCTTCGGGGAGGGGGGGGCCCCAGCATTTT
CDR3: CASSPSGRGGPQHF
V: TRBV28
D: .
size: few
J: TRBJ1-5

DNA: TGTGCCAGCAGCCCTGTTGGGGAGGGCCGAGCTGGCTACACCTTC
CDR3: CASSPVGEGRAGYTF
V: TRBV11-2
D: .
size: .
J: TRBJ1-2

DNA: TGTGCCAGCAGCCCGACTACCTGGGACTATGGCTACACCTTC
CDR3: CASSPTTWDYGYTF
V: TRBV9
D: .
size: .
J: TRBJ1-2

DNA: TGTGCCAGTAGTACTCAGGGGGCCTATGGCTACACCTTC
CDR3: CASSTQGAYGYTF
V: TRBV19
D: TRBD1
size: .
J: TRBJ1-2

DNA: TGTGCCAGCAGCCCTGCAGGGGAATATACGCAGTATTTT
CDR3: CASSPAGEYTQYF
V: TRBV27
D: .
size: few
J: TRBJ2-3

DNA: TGTGCCAGCAGCTTAGCGCGGCGGGGGATGGCGGGAGGAAACACCATATATTTT
CDR3: CASSLARRGMAGGNTIYF
V: TRBV7-6
D: .
size: .
J: TRBJ1-3

DNA: TGCAGCGCCCGGGACAGGGGTGAAAAACTGTTTTTT
CDR3: CSARDRGEKLFF
V: TRBV29-1
D: TRBD1
size: .
J: TRBJ1-4

DNA: TGTGCCTGGAGTGTACGCGGGGCGGAGACCCAGTACTTC
CDR3: CAWSVRGAETQYF
V: TRBV30
D: .
size: once
J: TRBJ2-5

DNA: TGTGCCATTTCGCGGGACAGGGACCTTTTGGATGGCTACACCTTC
CDR3: CAISRDRDLLDGYTF
V: TRBV10-3
D: TRBD1
size: .
J: TRBJ1-2

DNA: TGTGCCAGCAGCTTGACAGGGGGTGTTTACGAGCAGTACTTC
CDR3: CASSLTGGVYEQYF
V: TRBV7-7
D: TRBD1
size: .
J: TRBJ2-7

DNA: TGTGCCAGCAGTGCCGGTACCTACGAGCAGTACTTC
CDR3: CASSAGTYEQYF
V: TRBV2
D: .
size: .
J: TRBJ2-7

DNA: TGTGCCAGCAGCTTGGACGCGCAGGGTACGCAGTATTTT
CDR3: CASSLDAQGTQYF
V: TRBV5-4
D: .
size: .
J: TRBJ2-3

DNA: TGTGCCAGCAGCCTAAGTACAGGGGCCGGGGAGCTGTTTTTT
CDR3: CASSLSTGAGELFF
V: TRBV7-2
D: TRBD1
size: .
J: TRBJ2-2

DNA: TGTGCCAGCAGCTTACGCCTAGCGGGGCTAGATACGCAGTATTTT
CDR3: CASSLRLAGLDTQYF
V: TRBV11-2
D: TRBD2
size: .
J: TRBJ2-3

DNA: TGTGCCAGCAGCTTAGCAGCGGGGACCAAAGATACGCAGTATTTT
CDR3: CASSLAAGTKDTQYF
V: TRBV7-2
D: TRBD2
size: .
J: TRBJ2-3

DNA: TGTGCCAGCAGCCCACAGGGCGCGAACACCGGGGAGCTGTTTTTT
CDR3: CASSPQGANTGELFF
V: TRBV7-3
D: .
size: .
J: TRBJ2-2

DNA: TGTGCCAGTAAAACTCAGGGGGCTGAGGGCTACACCTTC
CDR3: CASKTQGAEGYTF
V: TRBV19
D: TRBD1
size: .
J: TRBJ1-2

DNA: TGTGCCAGCAGTTTGGGACAGGGCTATGGCTACACCTTC
CDR3: CASSLGQGYGYTF
V: TRBV28
D: TRBD1
size: once
J: TRBJ1-2

DNA: TGTGCCAGCAGCCTGGACAGGGGAACCGGGGAGCTGTTTTTT
CDR3: CASSLDRGTGELFF
V: TRBV5-4
D: TRBD1
size: .
J: TRBJ2-2

DNA: TGTGCCAGTGGTCGGGGGATCTCCCCCCACGAGCAGTACTTC
CDR3: CASGRGISPHEQYF
V: TRBV2
D: .
size: few
J: TRBJ2-7

DNA: TGCGCCAGCAGCGAAGGCACCCCGGGACAGCCCCAGCATTTT
CDR3: CASSEGTPGQPQHF
V: TRBV4-1
D: .
size: .
J: TRBJ1-5

DNA: TGTGCCAGCAGCGTCGACTACCTCACCGGGGAGCTGTTTTTT
CDR3: CASSVDYLTGELFF
V: TRBV6-4
D: .
size: once
J: TRBJ2-2

DNA: TGTGCCAGCAGTCCACAAGGGGGTCAGCCCCAGCATTTT
CDR3: CASSPQGGQPQHF
V: TRBV6-4
D: .
size: once
J: TRBJ1-5